This is a list of T cell receptor beta chains from one sample in a study of cytomegalovirus exposure and HLA in healthy donors. Sequencing was performed with immunoSEQ multiplex PCR; in TCRdb, only in-frame clones are kept and a portion is missing. The sample lists approximately 65,000 clones; 80% to 95% were seen once. Material: PBMCs. Receptors were obtained from a man aged 18 to 30 in good health and CMV-seropositive. CDR3s leave out the opening cysteine and the closing phenylalanine or tryptophan. Fields, in order: CDR3 protein, V gene, CDR3 length.

CDR3 protein: ASSVGDSSYEQY
V gene: TRBV9
CDR3 length: 12

CDR3 protein: ASSVGLAGAGTYNEQF
V gene: TRBV9
CDR3 length: 16

CDR3 protein: ASSTYRESAQH
V gene: TRBV19
CDR3 length: 11

CDR3 protein: ASSPPDSFPGELF
V gene: TRBV18
CDR3 length: 13

CDR3 protein: ASSKAMGVGGLAGGLTDTQY
V gene: TRBV21-1
CDR3 length: 20

CDR3 protein: AISESGALYNEQF
V gene: TRBV10-3
CDR3 length: 13

CDR3 protein: ASTDRTGQAF
V gene: TRBV28
CDR3 length: 10

CDR3 protein: ASSLSSGNTEAF
V gene: TRBV7-3
CDR3 length: 12

CDR3 protein: ASSLKTGGLTEAF
V gene: TRBV6-5
CDR3 length: 13

CDR3 protein: ASSPSTGSSYEQY
V gene: TRBV18
CDR3 length: 13

CDR3 protein: ASSRQKETQY
V gene: TRBV6-1
CDR3 length: 10

CDR3 protein: ASSVVSRGETQY
V gene: TRBV9
CDR3 length: 12

CDR3 protein: ASSPGGDQPQH
V gene: TRBV18
CDR3 length: 11

CDR3 protein: ASSLTPGELF
V gene: TRBV7-3
CDR3 length: 10

CDR3 protein: ASSHRADQPQH
V gene: TRBV4-1
CDR3 length: 11

CDR3 protein: ASRTGTSSRGELF
V gene: TRBV5-8
CDR3 length: 13

CDR3 protein: ASSFPSGEQY
V gene: TRBV27
CDR3 length: 10

CDR3 protein: ASRGRVNAYEQY
V gene: TRBV2
CDR3 length: 12

CDR3 protein: ASSLGVFGGNTIY
V gene: TRBV5-5
CDR3 length: 13

CDR3 protein: ASRAGTGPLEQY
V gene: TRBV5-1
CDR3 length: 12

CDR3 protein: ASSPRARGSEAF
V gene: TRBV5-8
CDR3 length: 12

CDR3 protein: ASSEMTGSTDTQY
V gene: TRBV6-1
CDR3 length: 13

CDR3 protein: ASSSPGGGLASRKDTQY
V gene: TRBV28
CDR3 length: 17

CDR3 protein: ASSRKVEGYVEDEQY
V gene: TRBV25-1
CDR3 length: 15

CDR3 protein: ASSPPGGGPSGELF
V gene: TRBV28
CDR3 length: 14

CDR3 protein: AGRQGAIDGYT
V gene: TRBV2
CDR3 length: 11

CDR3 protein: ASSVGTGTYNEQF
V gene: TRBV7-7
CDR3 length: 13

CDR3 protein: ASSPHSRNEKLF
V gene: TRBV18
CDR3 length: 12

CDR3 protein: ASKQGFYTRNYGYT
V gene: TRBV28
CDR3 length: 14

CDR3 protein: ASSHPRTGFDYGYT
V gene: TRBV4-1
CDR3 length: 14

CDR3 protein: ATSRVREANEQF
V gene: TRBV15
CDR3 length: 12